This passage covers 23 T cell receptor beta chains from one sample sequenced in a study of shared clonotypes between healthy human individuals. Naive CD8 populations comprised CD45RO-negative cells positively selected for CCR7, excluding terminally differentiated effector memory CD45RA+ cells. Using immunoSEQ multiplex PCR, the repertoire was profiled, and TCRdb retains in-frame clones only, with some absent. The table records some 800,000 clones, about 92% of them present only once. Material for sequencing was naive CD8+ T cells sorted from blood. The receptors come from a man aged 25 to 40 in good health.

This clone was seen a single time. V is TRBV4-1 and J is TRBJ2-3; 10 positions agree with TRBD2. Germline CDR1 MGHRA, CDR2 YSYEKL. The CDR3 totals 17 residues. With 4 bases clipped from V and 0 bases from J, the junction kept 7 bases outside the gene matches. This chain's CDR3 is CASSLVGGLASTDTQYF. DNA for the CDR3: TGCGCCAGCAGCCTAGTTGGGGGACTAGCGAGCACAGATACGCAGTATTTT.

This clone was seen a single time. In the same sample, other DNA sequences code for this CDR3. The V and J genes are TRBV5-4 and TRBJ1-2; possibly TRBD1 for D (5 bases). CDR1 is SGHNT, CDR2 YYREEE, per germline (reference sequence). CDR3 size: 14 residues. V lost 0 bases to trimming and J lost 5 bases, with 11 bases between them. The CDR3 is CASSLGGALYGYTF. The CDR3 nucleotides are TGTGCCAGCAGCTTGGGTGGGGCTTTGTATGGCTACACCTTC.

This chain uses TRBV29-1 with TRBJ2-7, with 10 bases aligning to TRBD1. The CDR3 is 13 amino acids. With V trimmed by 4 bases and J by 3 bases, 3 bases remained unmatched. The germline V gene encodes CDR1 SQVTM and CDR2 ANQGSEA. CDR3 DNA sequence: TGCAGCGTTGCATGGACAGGGGGCTACGAGCAGTACTTC. This sequence encodes CSVAWTGGYEQYF.

V usage is TRBV7-9 and J usage is TRBJ1-1; 7 nucleotides align to TRBD1. V lost 5 bases to trimming and J lost 0 bases; unmatched junction nucleotides: 6. CDR3 length equals 15 residues. Germline CDR1 is SEHNR and CDR2 is FQNEAQ (reference sequence). The CDR3 sequence: CASSLEGQMNTEAFF. CDR3 bases: TGTGCCAGCAGCCTAGAGGGACAGATGAACACTGAAGCTTTCTTT.

The V gene is TRBV7-2, the J gene TRBJ2-7; D remains ambiguous. The germline gives CDR1 SGHTA, CDR2 FQGNSA. V was shortened by 1 base and J by 1 base, with 11 bases between the two germline ends. The CDR3 has 15 amino acids. In DNA form, the CDR3 reads TGTGCCAGCAGCTTAGACTCAGGTTTATCCTACGAGCAGTACTTC. Its protein is CASSLDSGLSYEQYF. The entire variable domain, with the rest obtained from reference TRBV7-2 and TRBJ2-7, is as follows: GAGVSQSPSNKVTEKGKDVELRCDPISGHTALYWYRQSLGQGLEFLIYFQGNSAPDKSGLPSDRFSAERTGGSVSTLTIQRTQQEDSAVYLCASSLDSGLSYEQYFGPGTRLTVT.

The V call is TRBV7-8, the J call TRBJ2-1; no reliable D call. Germline V gene data show CDR1 as SGHVS and CDR2 as FQNEAQ. The CDR3 is 13 residues long. V was clipped by 3 bases and J by 8 bases, with 11 bases between them. For the CDR3, the DNA is TGTGCCAGCAGCTTTGCCCTGTCGGATGAGCAGTTCTTC. Translation gives CASSFALSDEQFF. The full variable domain, rest sourced from reference TRBV7-8 and TRBJ2-1, is GAGVSQSPRYKVAKRGQDVALRCDPISGHVSLFWYQQALGQGPEFLTYFQNEAQLDKSGLPSDRFFAERPEGSVSTLKIQRTQQEDSAVYLCASSFALSDEQFFGPGTRLTVL.

This clone was detected once. V gene TRBV9 combines with J gene TRBJ2-2; D unclear. This CDR3 has 14 residues. Deletions cut 3 bases from V and 4 bases from J, with 10 bases between. Germline assignment: CDR1 SGDLS and CDR2 YYNGEE. CDR3 region: CASSAGIPTGELFF. CDR3 nucleotide sequence: TGTGCCAGCAGCGCAGGCATCCCCACCGGGGAGCTGTTTTTT.

J is TRBJ2-6 and V is TRBV9; perhaps TRBD1 as D (6 bases). The V end lost 2 bases, the J end lost 0 bases, and 12 bases lay between the germline ends. The CDR3 is 17 residues long. Germline CDR1 and CDR2: SGDLS and YYNGEE. CDR3 protein: CASSVGTLLSGANVLTF. The CDR3 DNA reads TGTGCCAGCAGCGTCGGGACACTACTCTCTGGGGCCAACGTCCTGACTTTC.

Concerning this clone: A much bigger clone sits one base away, suggesting this may be a read error. V is TRBV6-1 and J is TRBJ2-5; D call uncertain. The DNA end favors TRBJ2-7, so the J call may be wrong. Germline assignment: CDR1 MNHNS and CDR2 SASEGT. The CDR3 sequence is 10 residues long. CDR3 nucleotide sequence: TGTGCCAGCAGAGGCTACGAGCAGTACTTC. This codes for CASRGYEQYF.

Turning to this clone: Other DNA sequences within the sample encode an identical CDR3. This chain joins TRBV18 and TRBJ2-7, with 8 bases aligning to TRBD1. V was clipped by 0 bases and J by 0 bases; unmatched bases: 4. CDR1 is KGHSH, CDR2 LQKENI, per germline. This CDR3 is built from 16 residues. The CDR3 loop is CASSPPDRVNSYEQYF. In nucleotides, the CDR3 is TGTGCCAGCTCACCACCGGACAGGGTAAACTCCTACGAGCAGTACTTC.

The chain employs TRBV4-1 and TRBJ1-4; D gene uncertain. The CDR3 loop spans 15 amino acids. The V and J ends lost 0 bases and 3 bases respectively, with 8 bases between them. CDR1 MGHRA and CDR2 YSYEKL come from the germline V gene. The CDR3 is CASSQDWGANEKLFF. CDR3 in DNA: TGCGCCAGCAGCCAAGATTGGGGAGCTAATGAAAAACTGTTTTTT.

This chain joins TRBV5-4 and TRBJ2-7; no reliable D call. Trimming cost V 0 bases and J 2 bases, with 6 bases left between them. The CDR3 consists of 13 residues. Germline V CDR1 and CDR2: SGHNT, YYREEE (reference sequence). The DNA of the CDR3 is TGTGCCAGCAGCTTGGACCCCGCCTACGAGCAGTACTTC. Amino acid sequence: CASSLDPAYEQYF.

The gene calls are TRBV9 and TRBJ1-4, with D unclear. Germline V gene sequence: CDR1 SGDLS, CDR2 YYNGEE. V lost 0 bases and J 4 bases, leaving 13 bases between the germline ends. This CDR3 comprises 16 residues. This chain's CDR3 is CASSVDGTSVNEKLFF. As DNA, the CDR3 is TGTGCCAGCAGCGTAGATGGCACCTCAGTTAATGAAAAACTGTTTTTT.

The chain employs TRBV7-9 and TRBJ2-7, with 8 bases fitting TRBD2. V dropped 4 bases and J dropped 2; count of bases not matched to a gene: 7. Looked up from germline, CDR1 is SEHNR and CDR2 is FQNEAQ (reference sequence). The CDR3 contains 15 residues. CDR3 sequence (DNA): TGTGCCAGCAGCTCCCAGCGGGAGAAGCCCTACGAGCAGTACTTC. It translates to CASSSQREKPYEQYF. Supplemented by reference TRBV7-9 and TRBJ2-7, the full variable domain reads DTGVSQNPRHKITKRGQNVTFRCDPISEHNRLYWYRQTLGQGPEFLTYFQNEAQLEKSRLLSDRFSAERPKGSFSTLEIQRTEQGDSAMYLCASSSQREKPYEQYFGPGTRLTVT.

This chain joins TRBV29-1 and TRBJ1-2, with 10 bases lining up with TRBD1. The CDR3 totals 13 residues. Per germline, CDR1 SQVTM and CDR2 ANQGSEA. With 4 bases clipped from V and 3 bases from J, the junction kept 2 bases outside the gene matches. The CDR3 spells CSVVGTGDYGYTF. CDR3 sequence (DNA): TGCAGCGTTGTTGGGACAGGGGACTATGGCTACACCTTC.

The V gene is TRBV28, the J gene TRBJ2-7; D might be TRBD2 (7 bases). The CDR3 is made up of 17 amino acids. V lost 10 bases, J lost 2 bases, and 27 bases lay in between. Germline assignment: CDR1 MDHEN and CDR2 SYDVKM. The CDR3 loop is CANPILGRDTSAYEQYF. In DNA form, the CDR3 reads TGTGCCAACCCGATACTTGGGAGGGACACCTCAGCCTACGAGCAGTACTTC.

V usage is TRBV7-8 and J usage is TRBJ1-1; possibly TRBD1 for D (6 bases). Germline values: CDR1 SGHVS, CDR2 FQNEAQ. Trimming took off 3 bases at V and 3 bases at J, with 11 bases between the two ends. The CDR3 loop spans 14 amino acids. This CDR3 is CASSLGPGDTEAFF. CDR3 in DNA: TGTGCCAGCAGCTTGGGCCCAGGGGACACTGAAGCTTTCTTT.

The V call is TRBV28, the J call TRBJ1-5; D is uncertain. CDR3 length: 16 residues. V dropped 3 bases and J dropped 6 bases, with 18 bases sitting between them. Germline CDR1 reads MDHEN; CDR2 reads SYDVKM. The CDR3 DNA reads as TGTGCCAGCAGTTTCGTCAGGATCGGCAGAGGTCAGCCCCAGCATTTT. This encodes CASSFVRIGRGQPQHF.

The chain recombines TRBV15 with TRBJ2-2; D might be TRBD2 (6 bases). The CDR3 has 17 amino acids. Trimming took off 0 bases at V and 1 base at J, with 12 bases between the two ends. Germline CDR1 LNHNV, CDR2 YYDKDF (reference sequence). The DNA for the CDR3 is TGTGCCACCAGCAGAGATCCTCGCGGGATGAACACCGGGGAGCTGTTTTTT. It codes for CATSRDPRGMNTGELFF.

V gene TRBV14 combines with J gene TRBJ2-7; 7 positions match TRBD2. CDR3 length: 15 amino acids. The germline V gene has CDR1 SGHDN and CDR2 FVKESK. V shed 3 bases and J 1 base; nucleotides not matched to a gene: 6. CDR3 DNA sequence: TGTGCCAGCAGCCACAACGGGAGGAGATCCTACGAGCAGTACTTC. Translating it yields CASSHNGRRSYEQYF.

This chain links TRBV25-1 with TRBJ2-5, with unresolved D. Germline V CDR1 and CDR2: MGHDK, SYGVNS. Trimming cost V 5 bases and J 5 bases, with 6 bases left between them. The CDR3 covers 11 residues. The CDR3 nucleotides read TGTGCCAGCAGTTATCTGGAGACCCAGTACTTC. Its translation is CASSYLETQYF. Filled out from reference TRBV25-1 and TRBJ2-5, the complete variable domain reads EADIYQTPRYLVIGTGKKITLECSQTMGHDKMYWYQQDPGMELHLIHYSYGVNSTEKGDLSSESTVSRIRTEHFPLTLESARPSHTSQYLCASSYLETQYFGPGTRLLVL.

The chain uses TRBV10-2 and TRBJ2-7; 7 nucleotides agree with TRBD1. CDR1 and CDR2 from the germline V gene are WSHSY and SAAADI. With 3 bases clipped from V and 3 bases from J, the junction kept 2 bases outside the gene matches. This CDR3 spans 13 amino acids. The CDR3, as DNA: TGCGCCAGCAGTGAAGGACAGGACTACGAGCAGTACTTC. This encodes CASSEGQDYEQYF.

Comments on this clone: In the same sample, other DNA sequences code for this CDR3. The V call is TRBV27, the J call TRBJ2-2; no reliable D call. V dropped 2 bases and J dropped 2 bases, with 3 bases sitting between them. The CDR3 is 13 residues long. Germline CDR1 is MNHEY and CDR2 is SMNVEV (reference sequence). CDR3: CASSLTNTGELFF. CDR3 DNA sequence: TGTGCCAGCAGTTTAACTAACACCGGGGAGCTGTTTTTT.